The TCR beta chain under discussion was sequenced for a study of blood T cells in healthy people across ages. Turning to this clonotype: Its antigen is unidentified.

The CDR3 contains 16 residues. Trimming at V came to 6 bases and at J to 4 bases, leaving 9 bases not matched to a gene. Whole-study findings and limits: Getting older went along with TCR beta diversity per million T cells dropping roughly linearly.

Approximately 9 milliliters was the volume of peripheral blood drawn from each donor. The use of a sample-barcoded 5' primer and a J-beta primer mix characterized a second PCR of about 7 to 12 cycles. Tags on each cDNA molecule came from a template-switch adaptor with 12 random nucleotides. MiXCR, run by TCRdb on the 5' RACE reads, gives a single entry per CDR3 protein. The repertoire has about a million distinct CDR3 sequences, just over 50% of them found once; the top ten carry over 20%. The chain combines TRBV12-3 or TRBV12-4 with TRBJ2-1; 10 bases line up with TRBD2. This clonotype was obtained from a woman aged 55-75 years in good health. The sequenced sample was blood. The CDR3 spells CASSDEREGAYNEQFF. The CDR3 coding sequence is TGTGCCAGCAGCGATGAGCGGGAGGGAGCTTACAATGAGCAGTTCTTC.